What follows are 15 T cell receptor beta chains derived from one specimen sequenced in a study of CD8 T cells in Susac syndrome. Random hexamers were used to reverse transcribe the RNA input (roughly 0.5 to 1 ug). TCRdb used MiXCR to reprocess the immunoSEQ multiplex PCR reads, holding one entry per CDR3 protein. Among some 22,000 distinct CDR3 sequences, 90% to 95% were seen once, and the ten largest hold less than 0.3%. The specimen sequenced was CD8+ T cells from PBMCs. The source is a human donor in good health.

The V call is TRBV6-5, the J call TRBJ2-7; 9 nucleotides align to TRBD1. V lost 6 bases, J lost 5 bases, and 8 bases stayed unmatched. Looked up from germline, CDR1 is MNHEY and CDR2 is SVGAGI. This CDR3 region has 14 residues. In nucleotides, the CDR3 is TGTGCCAGCAGAGCCGGGACAGGGATCCACGAGCAGTACTTC. Protein: CASRAGTGIHEQYF.

V and J are TRBV5-6 and TRBJ1-1, with a possible D match to TRBD1 (5 bases). The CDR3 consists of 15 residues. Deletions cut 2 bases from V and 1 base from J, with 12 bases between. CDR1 is SGHDT, CDR2 YYEEEE, per germline. CDR3 nucleotide sequence: TGTGCCAGCAGCTTTATGGCAGGGAGGAACACTGAAGCTTTCTTT. Its translation is CASSFMAGRNTEAFF. Variable domain in full (rest from reference TRBV5-6 and TRBJ1-1): DAGVTQSPTHLIKTRGQQVTLRCSPKSGHDTVSWYQQALGQGPQFIFQYYEEEERQRGNFPDRFSGHQFPNYSSELNVNALLLGDSALYLCASSFMAGRNTEAFFGQGTRLTVV.

The chain links TRBV6-5 to TRBJ2-6; TRBD1 matches 7 bases. CDR3 length: 18 amino acids. The trim removed 2 bases at V and 0 bases at J, leaving 7 bases unmatched. CDR1 MNHEY and CDR2 SVGAGI come from the germline V gene. The CDR3 DNA is TGTGCCAGCAGTTACCGGGACAGAAAGCCCTCTGGGGCCAACGTCCTGACTTTC. Protein sequence: CASSYRDRKPSGANVLTF.

The J gene is TRBJ2-3, the V gene TRBV27; 9 bases match TRBD1. The CDR3 contains 14 residues. Germline CDR1 reads MNHEY; CDR2 reads SMNVEV (reference sequence). With V trimmed by 6 bases and J by 9 bases, 10 bases remained unmatched. The CDR3 nucleotides are TGTGCCAGCAGCCCCGGGACAGGGTACGGCACGCAGTATTTT. Amino acids: CASSPGTGYGTQYF.

The chain uses TRBV29-1 and TRBJ1-1; D is undetermined. The CDR3 loop spans 10 amino acids. The ends were cut back, 0 bases at V and 8 bases at J, with 4 bases in the middle. CDR1 SQVTM and CDR2 ANQGSEA come from the germline V gene. The CDR3 here is CSVEEGEAFF. CDR3 sequence (DNA): TGCAGCGTTGAAGAAGGGGAAGCTTTCTTT.

V is TRBV2 and J is TRBJ2-7, with D unresolved. V gave up 5 bases and J gave up 2 bases, with 10 bases separating them. Germline V gene sequence: CDR1 SNHLY, CDR2 FYNNEI. The CDR3 runs to 13 residues. Here the CDR3 reads CASSTSVPYEQYF. DNA for the CDR3: TGTGCCAGCAGTACGAGTGTACCCTACGAGCAGTACTTC.

The chain recombines TRBV5-1 with TRBJ1-1; D not resolved. Per germline, CDR1 SGHRS and CDR2 YFSETQ. This CDR3 has 15 residues. Trimming took 0 bases from V and 0 from J, leaving 9 bases between them. The CDR3 DNA reads as TGCGCCAGCAGCTTGGACAGTGTTATGAACACTGAAGCTTTCTTT. The encoded protein is CASSLDSVMNTEAFF. Full variable domain (missing parts from reference TRBV5-1 and TRBJ1-1): KAGVTQTPRYLIKTRGQQVTLSCSPISGHRSVSWYQQTPGQGLQFLFEYFSETQRNKGNFPGRFSGRQFSNSRSEMNVSTLELGDSALYLCASSLDSVMNTEAFFGQGTRLTVV.

J is TRBJ1-4 and V is TRBV4-3; the D gene is possibly TRBD1 (6 bases). This CDR3 is built from 15 residues. Germline V lookup: CDR1 LGHNA, CDR2 YSLEER. With 1 base removed from V and 0 bases from J, the gap between germline ends came to 6 bases. CDR3 DNA: TGCGCCAGCAGCCAAGGGACAGCAACTAATGAAAAACTGTTTTTT. As protein: CASSQGTATNEKLFF.

The chain employs TRBV12-3 or TRBV12-4 and TRBJ1-1; TRBD1 matches 10 bases. This CDR3 has 12 residues. V was clipped by 8 bases and J by 6 bases; unmatched bases: 3. The CDR3 here is CASGDRGAEAFF. The CDR3 DNA sequence: TGTGCCAGCGGGGACAGGGGCGCTGAAGCTTTCTTT.

V gene TRBV6-5 combines with J gene TRBJ1-6; TRBD1 agrees at 8 bases. V shed 6 bases and J 7 bases; nucleotides not matched to a gene: 8. The germline V gene encodes CDR1 MNHEY and CDR2 SVGAGI. CDR3 length: 15 amino acids. CDR3 nucleotide sequence: TGTGCCAGCAGATTTGGACAGGGAGGCAATTCACCCCTCCACTTT. Amino acids: CASRFGQGGNSPLHF.

Concerning this clonotype: The germline gene is not matched at one end of the junction; a read error may be the cause. Here the CDR3 DNA reads TGTGCCAGCAGTGGTCGGACTACCTCAAACGGGGATGAGCAGTCCTTC. Its protein is CASSGRTTSNGDEQSF. The chain employs TRBV2 and TRBJ2-1; weak D call: TRBD2 (6 bases). The CDR3 has 16 residues. Per germline, CDR1 SNHLY and CDR2 FYNNEI.

The chain carries TRBV20-1 and TRBJ1-1; D not certain. The length of the CDR3 is 14 residues. Trimming removed 3 bases from V and 2 bases from J, with 13 bases in between. Germline lookup yields CDR1 DFQATT and CDR2 SNEGSKA (reference sequence). The CDR3 DNA is TGCAGTGCTAGGCCACTGAACTTTAACACTGAAGCTTTCTTT. It encodes CSARPLNFNTEAFF.

A single count supports this clonotype. The rearrangement joins TRBV11-3 to TRBJ2-1; 10 bases fit TRBD2. The V gene's germline CDR1 is SGHNT and CDR2 YENEEA. Trimming at V came to 5 bases and at J to 7 bases, leaving 11 bases not matched to a gene. The CDR3 covers 16 residues. Here the CDR3 DNA reads TGTGCCAGCAGCCCCGGGAGCGGGGGGGCGACGAATGAGCAGTTCTTC. Amino acids: CASSPGSGGATNEQFF. Filled out from reference TRBV11-3 and TRBJ2-1, the complete variable domain reads EAGVVQSPRYKIIEKKQPVAFWCNPISGHNTLYWYLQNLGQGPELLIRYENEEAVDDSQLPKDRFSAERLKGVDSTLKIQPAELGDSAVYLCASSPGSGGATNEQFFGPGTRLTVL.

The DNA for the CDR3 is TGTGCCAGCAGCGTAGGAGGGGGCCCGAGCTCCTACGAGCAGTACTTC. This sequence encodes CASSVGGGPSSYEQYF. The chain couples TRBV9 to TRBJ2-7; 7 nucleotides match TRBD1. CDR3 size: 16 residues. The trim removed 0 bases at V and 0 bases at J, leaving 6 bases unmatched. Germline lookup yields CDR1 SGDLS and CDR2 YYNGEE.

V is TRBV12-3 or TRBV12-4 and J is TRBJ2-1; no reliable D call. Trimming took off 0 bases at V and 4 bases at J, with 4 bases between the two ends. This CDR3 contains 13 residues. Written as DNA, the CDR3 is TGTGCCAGCAGTTTAGCAATATACAATGAGCAGTTCTTC. Translated, it gives CASSLAIYNEQFF.